A selection of T cell receptor beta chains follows, all from one sample in a study of PD-1 blockade in classical Hodgkin lymphoma. Sequencing was performed with immunoSEQ multiplex PCR; in TCRdb, only in-frame clones are kept and a portion is missing. The table has about 96,000 clones, roughly 91% seen once; the top ten hold 1.5% to 2.5%. The source was peripheral blood mononuclear cells (PBMCs), collected before the fourth cycle of nivolumab. The receptors come from a human donor with classical Hodgkin lymphoma. The CDR3 runs from the conserved cysteine through the conserved F or W. Each record gives: J gene, V gene, clone size, D gene, CDR3 DNA, CDR3 protein. D genes are given only for firm matches. The size of a clone is reported for some rows only, either as once, few or many, or as a class for expanded clones.

j_gene: TRBJ2-7
v_gene: TRBV4-2
abundance: .
d_gene: TRBD2
CDR3nt: TGTGCCAGCAGCCAAGGGGGGGGACTGAACCCCTACGAGCAGTACTTC
CDR3aa: CASSQGGGLNPYEQYF

j_gene: TRBJ1-2
v_gene: TRBV11-2
abundance: once
d_gene: TRBD1
CDR3nt: TGTGCCAGCAGCTTAGGACAGGGGGGCGGCTACACCTTC
CDR3aa: CASSLGQGGGYTF

j_gene: TRBJ1-6
v_gene: TRBV7-3
abundance: .
d_gene: .
CDR3nt: TGTGCCAGCAGTAGACAAAATAATTCACCCCTCCACTTT
CDR3aa: CASSRQNNSPLHF

j_gene: TRBJ2-7
v_gene: TRBV7-9
abundance: .
d_gene: .
CDR3nt: TGTGCCAGCAGCCAACAGGGCCATTCCGACTACGAGCAGTACTTC
CDR3aa: CASSQQGHSDYEQYF

j_gene: TRBJ1-2
v_gene: TRBV9
abundance: .
d_gene: .
CDR3nt: TGTGCCAGCAGCGTTTCGGGTTCCAGTAACTATGGCTACACCTTC
CDR3aa: CASSVSGSSNYGYTF

j_gene: TRBJ2-7
v_gene: TRBV6-5
abundance: .
d_gene: .
CDR3nt: TGTGCCAGCAGGCCGGGTCCCCACTACGAGCAGTACTTC
CDR3aa: CASRPGPHYEQYF

j_gene: TRBJ1-1
v_gene: TRBV27
abundance: .
d_gene: TRBD1
CDR3nt: TGTGCCAGCAGTCGCCCGGCAGGACAGGGCGGAGGAATGAACACTGAAGCTTTCTTT
CDR3aa: CASSRPAGQGGGMNTEAFF

j_gene: TRBJ2-7
v_gene: TRBV7-8
abundance: .
d_gene: TRBD2
CDR3nt: TGTGCCAGCAGCTTCTCCGGGACTAGCGGGAGGTACGAGCAGTACTTC
CDR3aa: CASSFSGTSGRYEQYF

j_gene: TRBJ2-3
v_gene: TRBV27
abundance: .
d_gene: .
CDR3nt: TGTGCCAGCAGTTTAGTAGGGGACCGGATAGGCACAGATACGCAGTATTTT
CDR3aa: CASSLVGDRIGTDTQYF

j_gene: TRBJ2-1
v_gene: TRBV27
abundance: once
d_gene: .
CDR3nt: TGTGCCAGCACCCTATTTACAGGAGGCGGAAATGAGCAGTTCTTC
CDR3aa: CASTLFTGGGNEQFF

j_gene: TRBJ1-2
v_gene: TRBV30
abundance: .
d_gene: .
CDR3nt: TGTGCCTGGAGTGCGGGGGGCCCCTCGAATTCTAACTATGGCTACACCTTC
CDR3aa: CAWSAGGPSNSNYGYTF

j_gene: TRBJ2-4
v_gene: TRBV5-6
abundance: .
d_gene: .
CDR3nt: TGTGCCAGCAGCTACCAGACAAGACTAGCCAAAAACATTCAGTACTTC
CDR3aa: CASSYQTRLAKNIQYF

j_gene: TRBJ2-7
v_gene: TRBV29-1
abundance: .
d_gene: .
CDR3nt: TGCAGCGTCAGACTGGGAAACTACGAGCAGTACTTC
CDR3aa: CSVRLGNYEQYF

j_gene: TRBJ2-1
v_gene: TRBV19
abundance: once
d_gene: .
CDR3nt: TGTGCCAGTAGTGCCCTGAAGCCTACTACCTACAATGAGCAGTTCTTC
CDR3aa: CASSALKPTTYNEQFF

j_gene: TRBJ2-1
v_gene: TRBV14
abundance: .
d_gene: TRBD1
CDR3nt: TGTGCCAGCAGCCAAGATCCCAGGGGGAAGCAGTTCTTC
CDR3aa: CASSQDPRGKQFF

j_gene: TRBJ1-4
v_gene: TRBV10-1
abundance: .
d_gene: TRBD1
CDR3nt: TGCGCCAGCAGTGATTCAACCCGGGACAGGGGGGGGTGGAATGAAAAACTGTTTTTT
CDR3aa: CASSDSTRDRGGWNEKLFF

j_gene: TRBJ1-2
v_gene: TRBV20-1
abundance: .
d_gene: .
CDR3nt: TGCAGTGCTAGAGATTCGGGGGGGCTATCCTTC
CDR3aa: CSARDSGGLSF